Each of the 4 T cell receptor beta chains below was sequenced from the same sample in a study of regulatory T cells in long-lasting Graves disease. Arm-PCR of CDR3 regions with iRepertoire HTBI primers generated TCR beta libraries. TCRdb called the multiplex PCR reads again in MiXCR, with one record for every CDR3 protein. The sample holds 580,000 or so distinct CDR3 sequences, more than 15% seen once. The sample's time point: newly diagnosed GD, antithyroid drugs for less than 3 months. RNA extracted from PBMCs served as the sequencing template. These records were also assigned to another study, of T cells in Graves' hyperthyroidism and ophthalmopathy.

Specimen: peripheral blood mononuclear cells (PBMCs), collected at new diagnosis, from a patient treated with antithyroid drugs. These TCRs come from a young man with Graves disease.

Ten or more counts support this clonotype. CDR3 protein: CASSPLVRSYNEQFF. The CDR3 DNA reads as TGTGCCAGCAGCCCGCTAGTTCGCTCCTACAATGAGCAGTTCTTC. This sequence joins TRBV11-1 and TRBJ2-1; the D is unclear. The CDR3 covers 15 residues. The V gene's germline CDR1 is SGHAT and CDR2 FQDESV (reference sequence). Deletions cut 5 bases from V and 0 bases from J, with 11 bases between.

This clonotype was picked up many times. V and J are TRBV30 and TRBJ2-1; D remains unclear. V was shortened by 3 bases and J by 9 bases, with 21 bases between the two germline ends. The length of the CDR3 is 15 residues. Germline CDR1 is GTSNPN and CDR2 is SVGIG (reference sequence). CDR3 amino acids: CAWRTDILQFGEQFF. For the CDR3, the DNA is TGTGCCTGGAGGACCGACATCCTCCAGTTCGGTGAGCAGTTCTTC.

The table lists this clonotype with a few counts. This chain uses TRBV20-1 with TRBJ1-1; D perhaps matches TRBD1 (5 bases). The CDR3 contains 13 residues. The V gene's germline CDR1 is DFQATT and CDR2 SNEGSKA (reference sequence). V shed 6 bases and J shed 4 bases, with 15 bases lying between them. As DNA, the CDR3 is TGCAGTGCACACAGGCGGCCTCGCACTGAAGCTTTCTTT. Amino acids: CSAHRRPRTEAFF.

Only a few counts were recorded for this clonotype. The chain combines TRBV11-3 with TRBJ1-4; a possible D gene is TRBD1 (5 bases). V was pared by 5 bases and J by 8 bases, with 15 bases between. Looked up from germline, CDR1 is SGHNT and CDR2 is YENEEA. CDR3 length: 14 residues. The CDR3 protein is CASSPTGGEEKLFF. CDR3 sequence (DNA): TGTGCCAGCAGCCCGACGGGGGGGGAAGAAAAACTGTTTTTT. Full variable domain (missing parts from reference TRBV11-3 and TRBJ1-4): EAGVVQSPRYKIIEKKQPVAFWCNPISGHNTLYWYLQNLGQGPELLIRYENEEAVDDSQLPKDRFSAERLKGVDSTLKIQPAELGDSAVYLCASSPTGGEEKLFFGSGTQLSVL.